This T cell receptor beta chain was sequenced for a study of T cell responses to AZD1222 COVID-19 vaccine. Study summary: Whether given at about 4 or about 12 weeks, second doses were pooled.

Findings and limits, study-wide: In a largely white British group with more females than males, clonal diversity was possibly underestimated. Nearly half of spike-specific TCRs reportedly target variant regions that are unmutated in the B.1.351 and B.1.1.7 variants.

Sequenced by immunoSEQ multiplex PCR; TCRdb stores in-frame clones only, minus some. The repertoire includes more than 50,000 clones, roughly 90% of them detected once, and approximately 5.4% sits in the top ten. On this clone itself: Antigen unknown.

The V and J ends lost 3 bases and 0 bases respectively, with 17 bases between them. Germline V CDR1 and CDR2: GTSNPN, SVGIG (reference sequence). CDR3 length: 16 amino acids. The sequence derives from an adult in good health. Sample: peripheral blood, taken on day 0 of AZD1222 vaccination. This chain links TRBV30 with TRBJ1-1, with a weak D call TRBD1 (5 bases). Written as DNA, the CDR3 is TGTGCCTGGAGCGCCCCATGGACATCCATGAACACTGAAGCTTTCTTT. This encodes CAWSAPWTSMNTEAFF. The full variable domain, completed using reference TRBV30 and TRBJ1-1, is SQTIHQWPATLVQPVGSPLSLECTVEGTSNPNLYWYRQAAGRGLQLLFYSVGIGQISSEVPQNLSASRPQDRQFILSSKKLLLSDSGFYLCAWSAPWTSMNTEAFFGQGTRLTVV.